These T cell receptor beta chains were read from a single sample in a study of blood T cell repertoires in COVID-19. Produced via immunoSEQ multiplex PCR; TCRdb's table is partial and in-frame only. The sample has roughly 380,000 clones, roughly four fifths seen once. Sequenced input: peripheral blood. The receptors come from a human donor with acute or convalescent COVID-19. The donor label of this sample is uncertain. CDR3s include the opening cysteine and the closing phenylalanine or tryptophan. The D gene is left open where the match is weak. The listing skips clone size in some rows; elsewhere it reads once, few, many or a size class.

j_call clone_size d_call v_call cdr3_nt cdr3_aa
TRBJ1-5 few TRBD1 TRBV15 TGTGCCACCAGCAGAGTAATAGGGACAGCCAGCAATCAGCCCCAGCATTTT CATSRVIGTASNQPQHF
TRBJ2-7 NA NA TRBV30 TGTGCCTGGAGTGTGGACACCTTTTACGAGCAGTACTTC CAWSVDTFYEQYF
TRBJ2-1 NA TRBD2 TRBV7-8 TGTGCCAGCAGCACGGGGGCGGACGGGGGGGTCAATGAGCAGTTCTTC CASSTGADGGVNEQFF
TRBJ1-5 NA TRBD1 TRBV5-1 TGCGCCAGCAGACCACAGGGGTCCTTAAATCAGCCCCAGCATTTT CASRPQGSLNQPQHF
TRBJ1-4 NA NA TRBV21-1 TGTGCCAGCAGCCCCCGGGCGAGGGATGAAAAACTGTTTTTT CASSPRARDEKLFF
TRBJ2-7 NA TRBD2 TRBV18 TGTGCCAGCGGGGGGGTTAGAAGTCGGGACGAGCAGTACTTC CASGGVRSRDEQYF
TRBJ2-1 few NA TRBV6-4 TGTGCCAGCAGTGACTCACAGGCTCTCTCCTACAATGAGCAGTTCTTC CASSDSQALSYNEQFF
TRBJ1-2 many NA TRBV12-3/TRBV12-4 TGTGCCAGCAGTTCTCGGACAGTTTATGGCTACACCTTC CASSSRTVYGYTF
TRBJ2-3 NA NA TRBV9 TGTGCCAGCAGCGTAGAAGCTAGTACCACAGATACGCAGTATTTT CASSVEASTTDTQYF
TRBJ2-7 NA TRBD1 TRBV27 TGTGCCAGCAGTTTAAAACCGGGACAGGGATACGAGCAGTACTTC CASSLKPGQGYEQYF
TRBJ2-3 few TRBD2 TRBV14 TGTGCCAGCAGCCTAAGCTTATCTAGCGGGAGGGCATCAGATACGCAGTATTTT CASSLSLSSGRASDTQYF
TRBJ2-5 NA TRBD2 TRBV14 TGTGCCAGCAGCCAAGATCCGGGGGGGCCGCCGTGGGAGACCCAGTACTTC CASSQDPGGPPWETQYF
TRBJ1-1 NA TRBD1 TRBV5-1 TGCGCCAGCAGCTTGGTGGGACAGGTAGGGGGGACTGAAGCTTTCTTT CASSLVGQVGGTEAFF
TRBJ2-3 NA NA TRBV30 TGTGCCTGGTCTGGAGGGCCAATCGGGGATACGCAGTATTTT CAWSGGPIGDTQYF
TRBJ1-5 NA NA TRBV9 TGTGCCAGCAGCGTATGGCCGGAGAACAATCAGCCCCAGCATTTT CASSVWPENNQPQHF
TRBJ2-1 NA TRBD1 TRBV10-2 TGCGCCAGCAAGGGACAGAGTTACAATGAGCAGTTCTTC CASKGQSYNEQFF
TRBJ2-7 many NA TRBV18 TGTGCCAGCTCAGCGGGGGCAAACTACGAGCAGTACTTC CASSAGANYEQYF
TRBJ1-1 NA NA TRBV30 TGTGCCTGGAGTCTCCGGGGAGGAACTGAAGCTTTCTTT CAWSLRGGTEAFF
TRBJ1-5 once NA TRBV7-8 TGTGCCAGCGCCAGGGAGGGGGGGGTTTGGAGCAATCAGCCCCAGCATTTT CASAREGGVWSNQPQHF
TRBJ1-3 once NA TRBV6-1 TGTGCCAGCAGTGAGCCATTTGTTGTTGTAGACTCTGGAAACACCATATATTTT CASSEPFVVVDSGNTIYF
TRBJ1-3 NA NA TRBV5-1 TGCGCCAGCAGCTTGGGAGGCTCCATATATTTT CASSLGGSIYF
TRBJ2-3 NA NA TRBV2 TGTGCCAGCAGGGACAACAGGGTTACAGATACGCAGTATTTT CASRDNRVTDTQYF
TRBJ1-5 NA TRBD1 TRBV6-5 TGTGCCAGCAGAGGGACAGGGGTCGGCAATCAGCCCCAGCATTTT CASRGTGVGNQPQHF
TRBJ2-7 NA TRBD1 TRBV28 TGTGCCAGCAGTTCCCTCAGGGACAGGACCTACGAGCAGTACTTC CASSSLRDRTYEQYF
TRBJ1-4 NA TRBD1 TRBV3-1/TRBV3-2 TGTGCCAGCAGCCTCCAGGGGGCTAGAGGTGAAAAACTGTTTTTT CASSLQGARGEKLFF
TRBJ1-1 NA NA TRBV4-1 TGCGCCAGCAGCCAAGAGGCGGGGAACACTGAAGCTTTCTTT CASSQEAGNTEAFF
TRBJ1-2 NA TRBD1 TRBV18 TGTGCCAGCTCACCCGGACAGGGGAAACCCTATGGCTACACCTTC CASSPGQGKPYGYTF
TRBJ1-2 NA NA TRBV5-4 TGTGCCAGCAGCGACCAGGGTGGGTATGGCTACACCTTC CASSDQGGYGYTF
TRBJ1-1 NA TRBD1 TRBV2 TGTGCCAGCAGTGAAGCGGTGGGACAGGGGAAGAAGGGACCTGAAGCTTTCTTT CASSEAVGQGKKGPEAFF
TRBJ1-2 NA TRBD1 TRBV5-1 TGCGCCAGCAGCAAGGACAGGGAGGGCTTCGGCTACACCTTC CASSKDREGFGYTF
TRBJ2-3 NA TRBD1 TRBV28 TGTGCCAGCAGTTTAACCGGGACAGCCTACACAGATACGCAGTATTTT CASSLTGTAYTDTQYF
TRBJ2-3 NA TRBD1 TRBV5-1 TGCGCCAGCAGTCGTTTTCCGTCTGGGACAGGAGGGTGGGATACGCAGTATTTT CASSRFPSGTGGWDTQYF
TRBJ2-1 NA TRBD2 TRBV24-1 TGTGCCACCAGTGGCGGGGGGGCGCAGGTCGTCGAGCAGTTCTTC CATSGGGAQVVEQFF
TRBJ1-1 NA NA TRBV2 TGTGCCAGCAGTGTCTCACAGGGCACTGAAGCTTTCTTT CASSVSQGTEAFF
TRBJ1-1 once NA TRBV11-2 TGTGCCAGCAGCATCCACTCTGGCGGAGCTGAAGCTTTCTTT CASSIHSGGAEAFF
TRBJ1-6 NA NA TRBV27 TGTGCCAGCAGTCCGGGTACCCGGGGGAATAATTCACCCCTCCACTTT CASSPGTRGNNSPLHF
TRBJ2-3 NA NA TRBV2 TGTGCCAGCAGTGGAAACACGGGGGATACGCAGTATTTT CASSGNTGDTQYF
TRBJ1-6 few NA TRBV6-2/TRBV6-3 TGTGCCAGCAGTTACTGGGGCGGTTCACCCCTCCACTTT CASSYWGGSPLHF
TRBJ1-5 NA NA TRBV18 TGTGCCAGCTCAGGAAACAGGGTTGTTGACAATCAGCCCCAGCATTTT CASSGNRVVDNQPQHF